This T cell receptor beta chain was sequenced for a study of identical twins. Study observations and caveats: Models predicted less out-of-frame TCR alpha sharing in monozygotic twins than was found.

cDNA molecules carried unique molecular identifiers, and template switching added a universal primer site. TCRdb re-called the 5' RACE reads with MiXCR, one entry per CDR3 protein. The data show around 280,000 distinct CDR3 sequences, about 8.3% seen once. Germline values: CDR1 LGHDT, CDR2 YNNKEL (reference sequence). The CDR3 extends over 14 amino acids. V was pared by 1 base and J by 6 bases, with 13 bases between. Of note for this clonotype: Its antigen is not identified.

Separately, the same data were catalogued under a study of yellow fever vaccine responses in identical twins.

The sample was memory (CD45RO+) T cells sorted from blood. V usage is TRBV3-1 and J usage is TRBJ2-7; perhaps TRBD2 as D (5 bases). The source is a woman aged 18-30 years in good health. The CDR3 here is CASSQGLPAREQYF. Here the CDR3 DNA reads TGTGCCAGCAGCCAAGGACTACCAGCGCGCGAGCAGTACTTC.